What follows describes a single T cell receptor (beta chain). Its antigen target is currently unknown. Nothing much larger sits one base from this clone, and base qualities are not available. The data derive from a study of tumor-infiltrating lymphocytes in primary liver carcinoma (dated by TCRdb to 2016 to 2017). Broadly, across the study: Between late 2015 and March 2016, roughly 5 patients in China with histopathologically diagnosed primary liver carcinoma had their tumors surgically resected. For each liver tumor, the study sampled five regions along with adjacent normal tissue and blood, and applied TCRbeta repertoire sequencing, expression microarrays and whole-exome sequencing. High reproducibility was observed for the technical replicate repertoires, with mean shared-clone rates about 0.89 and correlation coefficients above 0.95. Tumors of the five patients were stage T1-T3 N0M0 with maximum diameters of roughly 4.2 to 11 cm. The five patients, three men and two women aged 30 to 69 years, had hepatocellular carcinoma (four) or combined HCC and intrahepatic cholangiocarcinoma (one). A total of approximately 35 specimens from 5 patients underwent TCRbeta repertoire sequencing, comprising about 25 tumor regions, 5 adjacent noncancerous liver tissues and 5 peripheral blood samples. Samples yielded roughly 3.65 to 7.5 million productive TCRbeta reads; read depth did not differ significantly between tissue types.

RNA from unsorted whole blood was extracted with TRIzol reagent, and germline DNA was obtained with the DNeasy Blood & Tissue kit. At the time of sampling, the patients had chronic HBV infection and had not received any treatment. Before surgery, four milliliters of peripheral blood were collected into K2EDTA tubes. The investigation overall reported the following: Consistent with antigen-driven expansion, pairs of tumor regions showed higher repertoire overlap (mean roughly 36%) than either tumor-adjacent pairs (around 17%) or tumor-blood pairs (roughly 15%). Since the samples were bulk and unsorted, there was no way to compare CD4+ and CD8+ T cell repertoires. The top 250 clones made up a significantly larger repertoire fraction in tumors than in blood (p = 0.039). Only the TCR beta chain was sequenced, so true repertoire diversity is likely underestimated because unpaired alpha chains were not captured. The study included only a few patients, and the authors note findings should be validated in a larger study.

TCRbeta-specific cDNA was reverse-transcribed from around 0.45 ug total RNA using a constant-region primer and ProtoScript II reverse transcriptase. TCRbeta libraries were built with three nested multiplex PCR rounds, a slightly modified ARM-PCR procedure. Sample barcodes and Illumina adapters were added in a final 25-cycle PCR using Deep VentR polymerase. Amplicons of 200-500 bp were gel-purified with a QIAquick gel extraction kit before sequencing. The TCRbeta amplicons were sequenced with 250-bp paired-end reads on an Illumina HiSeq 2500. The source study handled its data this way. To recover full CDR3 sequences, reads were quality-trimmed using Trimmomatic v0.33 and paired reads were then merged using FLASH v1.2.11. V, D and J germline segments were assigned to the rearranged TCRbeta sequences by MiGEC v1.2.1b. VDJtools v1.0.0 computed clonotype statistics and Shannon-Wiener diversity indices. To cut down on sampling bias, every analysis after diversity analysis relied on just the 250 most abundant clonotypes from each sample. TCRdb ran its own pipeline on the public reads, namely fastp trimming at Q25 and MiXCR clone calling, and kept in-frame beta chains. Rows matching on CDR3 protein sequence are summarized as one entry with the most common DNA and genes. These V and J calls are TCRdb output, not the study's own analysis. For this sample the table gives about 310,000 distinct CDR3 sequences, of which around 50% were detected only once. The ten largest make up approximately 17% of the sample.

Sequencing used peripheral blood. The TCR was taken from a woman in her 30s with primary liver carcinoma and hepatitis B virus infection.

Here the CDR3 is given as CASTIAETGELFF. Here is the DNA: TGCGCCAGCACGATAGCCGAGACCGGGGAGCTGTTTTTT. Recombination joined TRBV5-1 with TRBJ2-2; the D gene lacks a confident call. The CDR3 measures 13 amino acids from cysteine to phenylalanine. Only CDR3 DNA is held: 39 bases, read in frame from base 1. The germline V gene yields SGHRS for CDR1 and YFSETQ for CDR2. V is cut by 6 bases and J by 5 bases, and the space between the germline ends is 11 bases.